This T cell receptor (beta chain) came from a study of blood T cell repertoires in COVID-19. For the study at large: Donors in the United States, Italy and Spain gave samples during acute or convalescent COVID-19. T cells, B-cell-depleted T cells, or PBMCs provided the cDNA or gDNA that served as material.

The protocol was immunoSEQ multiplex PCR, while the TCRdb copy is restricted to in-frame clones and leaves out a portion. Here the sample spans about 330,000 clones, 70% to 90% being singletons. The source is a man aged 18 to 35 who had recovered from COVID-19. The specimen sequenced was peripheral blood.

Written as DNA, the CDR3 is TGCGCCAGCAGCTTCAAATCCGGGACAGAGGGCGCCGAGCAGTACTTC. Translating it yields CASSFKSGTEGAEQYF. The chain has TRBV5-1 and TRBJ2-7; 7 bases are a match to TRBD1. V lost 2 bases to trimming and J lost 6 bases; unmatched junction nucleotides: 14. Germline loops: CDR1 SGHRS, CDR2 YFSETQ. This CDR3 has 16 residues.